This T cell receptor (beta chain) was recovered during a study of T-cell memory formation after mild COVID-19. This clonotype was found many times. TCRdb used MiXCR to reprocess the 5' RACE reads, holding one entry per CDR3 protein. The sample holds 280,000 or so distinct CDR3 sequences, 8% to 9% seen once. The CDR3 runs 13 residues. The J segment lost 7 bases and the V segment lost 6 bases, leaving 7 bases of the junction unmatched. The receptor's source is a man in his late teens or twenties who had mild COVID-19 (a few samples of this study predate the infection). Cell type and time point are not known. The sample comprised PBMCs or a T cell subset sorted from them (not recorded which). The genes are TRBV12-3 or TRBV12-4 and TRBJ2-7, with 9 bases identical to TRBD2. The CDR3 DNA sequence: TGTGCCAGCAGCTCTAGCGGGGCTCGGGAGCAGTACGTC. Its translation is CASSSSGAREQYV.